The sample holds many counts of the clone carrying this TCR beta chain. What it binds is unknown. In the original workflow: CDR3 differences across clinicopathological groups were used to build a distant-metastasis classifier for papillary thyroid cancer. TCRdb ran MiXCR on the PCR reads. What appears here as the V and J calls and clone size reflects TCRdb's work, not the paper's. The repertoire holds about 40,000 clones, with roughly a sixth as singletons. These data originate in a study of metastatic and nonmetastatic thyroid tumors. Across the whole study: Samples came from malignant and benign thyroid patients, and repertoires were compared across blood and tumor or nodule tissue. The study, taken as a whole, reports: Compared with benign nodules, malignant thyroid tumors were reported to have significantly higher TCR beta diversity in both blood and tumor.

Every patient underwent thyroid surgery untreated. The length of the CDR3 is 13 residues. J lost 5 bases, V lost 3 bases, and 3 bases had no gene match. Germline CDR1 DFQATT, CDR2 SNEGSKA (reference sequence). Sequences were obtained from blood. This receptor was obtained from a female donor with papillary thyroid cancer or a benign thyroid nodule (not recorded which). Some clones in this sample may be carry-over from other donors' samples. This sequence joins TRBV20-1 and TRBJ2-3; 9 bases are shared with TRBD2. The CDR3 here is CSASVLAGDTQYF. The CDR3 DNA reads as TGCAGTGCTAGTGTACTAGCGGGAGATACGCAGTATTTT.